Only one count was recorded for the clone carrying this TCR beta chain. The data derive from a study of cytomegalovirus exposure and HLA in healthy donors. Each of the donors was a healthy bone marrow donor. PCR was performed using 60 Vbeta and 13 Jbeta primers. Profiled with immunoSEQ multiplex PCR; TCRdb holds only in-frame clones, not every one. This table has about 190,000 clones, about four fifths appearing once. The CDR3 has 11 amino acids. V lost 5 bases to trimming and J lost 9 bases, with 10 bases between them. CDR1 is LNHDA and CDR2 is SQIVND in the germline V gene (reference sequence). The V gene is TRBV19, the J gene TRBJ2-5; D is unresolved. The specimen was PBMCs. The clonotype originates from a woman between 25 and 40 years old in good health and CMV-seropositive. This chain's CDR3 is CASSSYEAQYF. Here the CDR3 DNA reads TGTGCCAGTAGTTCGTACGAGGCCCAGTACTTC.